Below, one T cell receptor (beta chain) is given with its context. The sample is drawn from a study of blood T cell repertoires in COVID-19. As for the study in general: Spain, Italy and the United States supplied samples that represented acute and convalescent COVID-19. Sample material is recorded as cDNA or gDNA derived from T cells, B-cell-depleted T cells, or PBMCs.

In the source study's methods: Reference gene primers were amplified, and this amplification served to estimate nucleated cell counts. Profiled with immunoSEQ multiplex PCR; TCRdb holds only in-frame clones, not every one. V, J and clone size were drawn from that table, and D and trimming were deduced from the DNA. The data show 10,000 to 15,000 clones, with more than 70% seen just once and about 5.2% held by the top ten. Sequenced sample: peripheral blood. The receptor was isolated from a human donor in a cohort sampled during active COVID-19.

CDR3 in amino acids: CASSLSRGSSTDTQYF. The CDR3 region has the DNA TGTGCCAGCAGCTTGTCCCGGGGATCTAGCACAGATACGCAGTATTTT. The V and J genes are TRBV5-4 and TRBJ2-3, with TRBD2 as a possible D gene (5 bases). The germline V and J ends were trimmed by 1 base and 0 bases, with 12 bases remaining between them. Germline V lookup: CDR1 SGHNT, CDR2 YYREEE (reference sequence). The CDR3 is 16 amino acids.